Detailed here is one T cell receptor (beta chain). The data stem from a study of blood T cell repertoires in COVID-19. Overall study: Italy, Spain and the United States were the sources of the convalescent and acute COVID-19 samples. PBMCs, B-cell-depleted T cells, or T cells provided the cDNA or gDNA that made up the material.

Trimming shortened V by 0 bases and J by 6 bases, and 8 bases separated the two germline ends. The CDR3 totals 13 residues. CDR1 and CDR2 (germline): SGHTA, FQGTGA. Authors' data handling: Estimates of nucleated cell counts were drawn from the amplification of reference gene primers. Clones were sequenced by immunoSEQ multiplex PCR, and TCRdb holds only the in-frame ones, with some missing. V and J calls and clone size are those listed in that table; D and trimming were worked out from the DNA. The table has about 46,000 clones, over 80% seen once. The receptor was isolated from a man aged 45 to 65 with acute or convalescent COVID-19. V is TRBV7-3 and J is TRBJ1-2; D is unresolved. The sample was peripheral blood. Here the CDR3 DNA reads TGTGCCAGCAGCTTAACGGGAGGAGATGGCTACACCTTC. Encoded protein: CASSLTGGDGYTF.